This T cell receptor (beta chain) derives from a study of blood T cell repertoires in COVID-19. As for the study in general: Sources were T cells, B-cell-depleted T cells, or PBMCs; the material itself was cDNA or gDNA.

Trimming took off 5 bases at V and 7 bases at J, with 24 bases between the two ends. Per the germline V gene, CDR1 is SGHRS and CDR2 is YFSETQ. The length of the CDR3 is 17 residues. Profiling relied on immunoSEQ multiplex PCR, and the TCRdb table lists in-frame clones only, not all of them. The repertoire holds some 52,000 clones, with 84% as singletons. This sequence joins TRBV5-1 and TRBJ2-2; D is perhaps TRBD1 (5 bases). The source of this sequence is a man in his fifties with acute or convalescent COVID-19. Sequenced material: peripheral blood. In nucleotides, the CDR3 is TGCGCCAGCAGAATAACCTATAATACAGGCTCCATCGGGGAGCTGTTTTTT. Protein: CASRITYNTGSIGELFF.